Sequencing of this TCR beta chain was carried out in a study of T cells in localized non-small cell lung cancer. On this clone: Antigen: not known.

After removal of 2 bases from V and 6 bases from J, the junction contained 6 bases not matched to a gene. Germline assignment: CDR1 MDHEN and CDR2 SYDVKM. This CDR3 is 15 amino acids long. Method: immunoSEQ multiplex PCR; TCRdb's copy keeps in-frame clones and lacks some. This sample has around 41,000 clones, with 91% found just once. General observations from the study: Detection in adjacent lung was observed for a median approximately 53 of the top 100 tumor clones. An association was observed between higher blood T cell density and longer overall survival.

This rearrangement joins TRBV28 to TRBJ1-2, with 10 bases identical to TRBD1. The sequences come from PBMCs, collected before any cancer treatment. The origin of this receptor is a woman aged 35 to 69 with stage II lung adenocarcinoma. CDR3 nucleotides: TGTGCCAGCAGTTTACGACAGGGGGCATCGAATGGCTACACCTTC. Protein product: CASSLRQGASNGYTF.